These 25 T cell receptor beta chains came from one sample sequenced in a study of cytomegalovirus exposure and HLA in healthy donors. Clones were read by immunoSEQ multiplex PCR, and TCRdb kept only the in-frame ones, dropping some. The table includes roughly 150,000 clones, roughly nine tenths detected once. Sequenced sample: PBMCs. Receptors originate from a woman aged 18-29 years in good health and CMV-seropositive.

Only one count was recorded for this clone. The chain couples TRBV7-2 to TRBJ1-4; 7 bases match TRBD1. CDR3 length: 14 residues. Per the germline V gene, CDR1 is SGHTA and CDR2 is FQGNSA. V shed 6 bases and J 6 bases; nucleotides not matched to a gene: 7. CDR3 sequence: CASRIDRDDEKLFF. The CDR3 region has the DNA TGTGCCAGCAGAATCGACAGGGATGATGAAAAACTGTTTTTT.

This chain joins TRBV7-8 and TRBJ1-5; possible D gene TRBD1, 5 bases. The CDR3 has 13 residues. V was clipped by 0 bases and J by 7 bases, with 7 bases between them. Germline CDR1 and CDR2: SGHVS and FQNEAQ. The CDR3 sequence is CASSLAGGQPQHF. The CDR3 coding sequence is TGTGCCAGCAGCTTAGCGGGGGGACAGCCCCAGCATTTT.

The J gene is TRBJ1-3, the V gene TRBV11-2; D is possibly TRBD1 (6 bases). Germline loops: CDR1 SGHAT, CDR2 FQNNGV. V lost 7 bases to trimming and J lost 4 bases, with 11 bases between them. CDR3 size: 13 residues. The CDR3 nucleotides are TGTGCCAGCACTCGGGGGGGCGGAAACACCATATATTTT. The encoded protein is CASTRGGGNTIYF.

This clone was counted once. J is TRBJ2-7 and V is TRBV19; 7 nucleotides line up with TRBD2. Germline V CDR1 and CDR2: LNHDA, SQIVND (reference sequence). Losses at the gene ends were 3 bases for V and 3 bases for J; bases not matched to a gene: 8. CDR3 length equals 15 residues. CDR3 DNA sequence: TGTGCCAGTAGTATCAGGGCCGGGAGGCACTACGAGCAGTACTTC. It translates to CASSIRAGRHYEQYF.

V gene TRBV4-1 combines with J gene TRBJ2-7; D unclear. This CDR3 has 14 amino acids. Trimming took off 1 base at V and 4 bases at J, with 11 bases between the two ends. From germline, CDR1 is MGHRA and CDR2 YSYEKL. The DNA of the CDR3 is TGCGCCAGCAGCCAAGGGTTCTTTAGTTACGAGCAGTACTTC. Translating it yields CASSQGFFSYEQYF.

The chain combines TRBV4-1 with TRBJ2-1, with 11 bases aligning to TRBD1. The J segment lost 7 bases and the V segment lost 0 bases, leaving 8 bases of the junction unmatched. The germline gives CDR1 MGHRA, CDR2 YSYEKL. The CDR3 runs 17 residues. CDR3 sequence reads: CASSQEPDRGLGNEQFF. The CDR3 nucleotides are TGCGCCAGCAGCCAAGAGCCGGACAGGGGGCTTGGGAATGAGCAGTTCTTC.

In this sample, this clone turned up once. The chain employs TRBV5-1 and TRBJ1-2; TRBD1 is a possible D gene (5 bases). CDR3 size: 14 residues. Germline loops: CDR1 SGHRS, CDR2 YFSETQ. The ends were cut back, 1 base at V and 3 bases at J, with 10 bases in the middle. The CDR3 region is CASSLNGGDYGYTF. The CDR3 region has the DNA TGCGCCAGCAGCTTGAACGGGGGGGACTATGGCTACACCTTC. Full variable domain (missing parts from reference TRBV5-1 and TRBJ1-2): KAGVTQTPRYLIKTRGQQVTLSCSPISGHRSVSWYQQTPGQGLQFLFEYFSETQRNKGNFPGRFSGRQFSNSRSEMNVSTLELGDSALYLCASSLNGGDYGYTFGSGTRLTVV.

This chain joins TRBV30 and TRBJ1-3; TRBD1 is a possible D gene (6 bases). The CDR3 covers 13 residues. Trimming took off 5 bases at V and 1 base at J, with 9 bases between the two ends. Germline loops: CDR1 GTSNPN, CDR2 SVGIG (reference sequence). DNA for the CDR3: TGTGCCTGGGGGGACACTTCTGGAAACACCATATATTTT. Translating gives CAWGDTSGNTIYF.

The chain joins TRBV6-5 to TRBJ1-1; 9 bases are shared with TRBD1. The germline V gene encodes CDR1 MNHEY and CDR2 SVGAGI. CDR3 size: 15 residues. The V gene end was trimmed by 1 base and the J gene end by 7 bases; junction bases not matched to a gene: 7. CDR3 DNA: TGTGCCAGCAGTTACTTTCGGGACAGGGCCTATGAAGCTTTCTTT. This encodes CASSYFRDRAYEAFF.

This clone was seen once. The chain links TRBV5-1 to TRBJ2-3; D is uncertain. CDR1 is SGHRS, CDR2 YFSETQ, per germline. Trimming shortened V by 2 bases and J by 0 bases, and 7 bases separated the two germline ends. CDR3 length: 14 amino acids. The CDR3 DNA reads as TGCGCCAGCAGCTTACAAGATAGCACAGATACGCAGTATTTT. It yields the protein CASSLQDSTDTQYF.

The chain links TRBV10-3 to TRBJ1-5; D might be TRBD1 (6 bases). The germline gives CDR1 ENHRY, CDR2 SYGVKD. This CDR3 is built from 14 residues. Trimming stripped 0 bases from V and 4 bases from J, with 7 bases between. The CDR3 DNA follows: TGTGCCATCAGTGAGTCAGGGGGAAATCAGCCCCAGCATTTT. This encodes CAISESGGNQPQHF.

The J gene is TRBJ2-1, the V gene TRBV2, with TRBD2 identical over 15 bases. CDR1 and CDR2 from the germline V gene are SNHLY and FYNNEI. This CDR3 has 17 amino acids. The junction had 6 bases not matched to a gene; V was cut back by 6 bases and J by 3 bases. CDR3 region: CASSYGLAGGYYNEQFF. The CDR3 DNA sequence: TGTGCCAGCAGCTACGGACTAGCGGGGGGGTACTACAATGAGCAGTTCTTC.

This clone was counted between two and nine times. The gene calls are TRBV10-1 and TRBJ2-3; TRBD1 might be the D (6 bases). V lost 10 bases and J 2 bases, leaving 13 bases between the germline ends. From germline, CDR1 is WNHNN and CDR2 SYGVQD (reference sequence). The CDR3 has 13 residues. CDR3 region: CATLDSVTDTQYF. The CDR3 DNA sequence: TGCGCCACCCTGGACAGTGTCACAGATACGCAGTATTTT.

This rearrangement joins TRBV9 to TRBJ2-3; 11 bases agree with TRBD1. The CDR3 consists of 18 residues. Germline CDR1 SGDLS, CDR2 YYNGEE. Unmatched junction bases numbered 12, after V lost 3 bases and J lost 3 bases. The CDR3 sequence is CASSATLRTGGRTDTQYF. In DNA form, the CDR3 reads TGTGCCAGCAGCGCTACCTTAAGGACAGGGGGCCGGACAGATACGCAGTATTTT. Using reference TRBV9 and TRBJ2-3 for the parts outside the CDR3, the full variable domain is DSGVTQTPKHLITATGQRVTLRCSPRSGDLSVYWYQQSLDQGLQFLIQYYNGEERAKGNILERFSAQQFPDLHSELNLSSLELGDSALYFCASSATLRTGGRTDTQYFGPGTRLTVL.

J is TRBJ1-2 and V is TRBV7-2; D is perhaps TRBD1 (6 bases). The V end was cut by 6 bases, the J end by 5 bases, with 19 bases between. Germline CDR1 is SGHTA and CDR2 is FQGNSA. This CDR3 comprises 15 residues. CDR3 amino acids: CASRVTGTQIYGYTF. In DNA, the CDR3 is TGTGCCAGCAGAGTAACCGGGACACAAATTTATGGCTACACCTTC.

V and J are TRBV30 and TRBJ2-7; TRBD2 aligns across 8 bases. CDR3 size: 14 residues. Germline-derived CDR1 and CDR2 are GTSNPN and SVGIG (reference sequence). The CDR3 nucleotides are TGTGCACATAGTCGGGAGGGCAAGAGCTACGAGCAGTACTTC. Its protein product is CAHSREGKSYEQYF.

The chain recombines TRBV6-1 with TRBJ2-1, with D unclear. The CDR3 extends over 11 amino acids. Germline CDR1 and CDR2: MNHNS and SASEGT. The V gene lost 3 bases and the J gene lost 9 bases, with 6 bases spanning the gap. CDR3 protein: CASSDFIEQFF. CDR3 coding DNA: TGTGCCAGCAGTGATTTCATTGAGCAGTTCTTC.

The CDR3 is CASSLAPYNEQFF. Here the CDR3 DNA reads TGCGCCAGCAGCTTGGCCCCATACAATGAGCAGTTCTTC. This sequence joins TRBV5-1 and TRBJ2-1; D is ambiguous. The V end lost 0 bases, the J end lost 4 bases, and 5 bases lay between the germline ends. The CDR3 extends over 13 amino acids. The germline V gene has CDR1 SGHRS and CDR2 YFSETQ.

Only a few counts were recorded for this clone. The chain links TRBV7-8 to TRBJ1-2, with D unclear. Trimming cost V 1 base and J 8 bases, with 8 bases left between them. Germline V gene data show CDR1 as SGHVS and CDR2 as FQNEAQ. The CDR3 has 12 amino acids. The CDR3 loop is CASSLGGKGYTF. CDR3 bases: TGTGCCAGCAGCTTAGGAGGGAAGGGCTACACCTTC.

The gene calls are TRBV15 and TRBJ1-1; D remains unclear. Germline CDR1 is LNHNV and CDR2 is YYDKDF (reference sequence). The ends were cut back, 6 bases at V and 10 bases at J, with 21 bases in the middle. The CDR3 contains 14 residues. The CDR3 loop reads CATSSGTAPGVAFF. In DNA form, the CDR3 reads TGTGCCACCAGTTCCGGAACAGCCCCCGGGGTAGCTTTCTTT.

The CDR3 loop is CASSLAGVGETQYF. In nucleotides, the CDR3 is TGCGCCAGCAGCTTGGCAGGGGTCGGGGAGACCCAGTACTTC. The chain has TRBV5-1 and TRBJ2-5, with D tentatively TRBD1 (6 bases). V gave up 0 bases and J gave up 5 bases, with 11 bases separating them. Germline lookup yields CDR1 SGHRS and CDR2 YFSETQ. This CDR3 comprises 14 residues.

The chain recombines TRBV4-1 with TRBJ2-7; the match to TRBD1 covers 8 bases. The trim removed 4 bases at V and 3 bases at J, leaving 14 bases unmatched. The CDR3 loop spans 17 amino acids. Germline V gene lookup returns CDR1 MGHRA and CDR2 YSYEKL. The CDR3 spells CASSLPGGTGAFYEQYF. CDR3 nucleotides: TGCGCCAGCAGCCTCCCTGGCGGGACAGGTGCCTTCTACGAGCAGTACTTC.

The chain links TRBV27 to TRBJ1-4; D not certain. Germline V gene data show CDR1 as MNHEY and CDR2 as SMNVEV (reference sequence). The CDR3 is made up of 14 amino acids. Deletions cut 5 bases from V and 0 bases from J, with 7 bases between. For the CDR3, the DNA is TGTGCCAGCAGTCCGTTAGCAACTAATGAAAAACTGTTTTTT. This sequence encodes CASSPLATNEKLFF.

The J gene is TRBJ2-2, the V gene TRBV18; no firm D call. The CDR3 length is 16 residues. V was shortened by 1 base and J by 1 base, with 10 bases between the two germline ends. Germline-derived CDR1 and CDR2 are KGHSH and LQKENI. CDR3 nucleotide sequence: TGTGCCAGCTCACCACTTCTTAACAGGAACACCGGGGAGCTGTTTTTT. This translates into CASSPLLNRNTGELFF.

The V call is TRBV19, the J call TRBJ2-7, with 7 nucleotides matching TRBD1. CDR1 and CDR2 (germline): LNHDA, SQIVND (reference sequence). This CDR3 spans 15 amino acids. V shed 6 bases, J shed 2 bases, and the junction held 10 bases outside the gene matches. CDR3 nucleotide sequence: TGTGCCAGTAGCAAGAGTGGACAGGCCGCCTACGAGCAGTACTTC. Protein sequence: CASSKSGQAAYEQYF.